One and the same sample provided the 19 T cell receptor beta chains below, sequenced in a study of T-cell memory formation after mild COVID-19. TCRdb recomputed calls from the 5' RACE reads with MiXCR, one row per CDR3 protein. The sample records roughly 180,000 distinct CDR3 sequences, roughly 12% being singletons. Sequenced material: PBMCs or a T cell subset sorted from them (not recorded which). The source is a young man who had mild COVID-19 (a few samples of this study predate the infection). Cell type and time point are not known.

This clonotype was observed a few times. The genes are TRBV12-3 or TRBV12-4 and TRBJ2-7; 8 positions agree with TRBD2. With V trimmed by 3 bases and J by 6 bases, 4 bases remained unmatched. The length of the CDR3 is 13 residues. For the CDR3, the DNA is TGTGCCAGCAGTTTGGGCGGGGGGACCGAGCAGTACTTC. Translating gives CASSLGGGTEQYF.

This clonotype was seen repeatedly, ten times or more. This chain connects TRBV4-1 to TRBJ2-3; 8 bases fit TRBD2. CDR1 and CDR2 (germline): MGHRA, YSYEKL. CDR3 length: 18 residues. V trimming: 4 bases; J trimming: 2 bases; junction bases outside the gene matches: 14. The CDR3, as DNA: TGCGCCAGCAGCCGCACTTGGGGCACTAGCGGACTCACAGATACGCAGTATTTT. Its translation: CASSRTWGTSGLTDTQYF.

In its sample, this clonotype is medium-sized (0.01 to 0.1%). V and J are TRBV3-1 and TRBJ1-1; maybe TRBD1 (5 bases). This CDR3 is 12 amino acids long. Germline V gene data show CDR1 as LGHDT and CDR2 as YNNKEL (reference sequence). The V end was cut by 4 bases, the J end by 11 bases, with 14 bases between. Here the CDR3 reads CASSPRGRRAFF. The CDR3 DNA reads TGTGCCAGCAGCCCCCGGGGCAGGAGGGCTTTCTTT.

This clonotype was counted at least ten times. This chain connects TRBV10-3 to TRBJ2-3; unclear D gene. Trimming took off 6 bases at V and 6 bases at J, with 7 bases between the two ends. The germline CDR1 and CDR2 sequences are ENHRY and SYGVKD. CDR3 size: 11 residues. The CDR3 DNA is TGTGCCATCAGGGAGAGGGATACGCAGTATTTT. It codes for CAIRERDTQYF.

This clonotype has a handful of counts. The V and J genes are TRBV4-3 and TRBJ1-2; 9 positions agree with TRBD1. Germline trimming cut 4 bases from V and 13 bases from J; bases unmatched to any gene: 13. The V gene's germline CDR1 is LGHNA and CDR2 YSLEER. The CDR3 is 14 residues long. The CDR3 DNA sequence: TGCGCCAGCAGCCGCGAGGGACAGGGTCGGTTGATCACCTTC. It encodes CASSREGQGRLITF.

This clonotype was picked up a small number of times. This sequence joins TRBV10-3 and TRBJ2-3; 8 bases are shared with TRBD1. The CDR3 length is 18 residues. Germline trimming cut 0 bases from V and 5 bases from J; bases unmatched to any gene: 13. CDR1 is ENHRY, CDR2 SYGVKD, per germline. CDR3 protein: CAISESTGQGADRDTQYF. CDR3 DNA: TGTGCCATCAGTGAGTCGACGGGGCAGGGGGCCGACAGAGATACGCAGTATTTT.

In regard to this clonotype: A much more abundant neighbour one base away suggests this may be a read error. The V and J genes are TRBV5-5 and TRBJ2-6, with a weak D call TRBD2 (6 bases). The CDR3 has 15 residues. Trimming cost V 3 bases and J 1 base, with 8 bases left between them. Germline assignment: CDR1 SGHKS and CDR2 YYEKEE (reference sequence). CDR3 DNA sequence: TGTGCCAGCAGCTGGAGGGGATCTGGGGCCAACGTCCTGACTTTC. It codes for CASSWRGSGANVLTF.

This chain joins TRBV7-2 and TRBJ1-5, with D perhaps TRBD1 (5 bases). Germline V gene sequence: CDR1 SGHTA, CDR2 FQGNSA. V shed 7 bases and J shed 3 bases, with 10 bases lying between them. The CDR3 totals 13 residues. The CDR3 bases are TGTGCCAGCAACACAGGATACAATCAGCCCCAGCATTTT. It codes for CASNTGYNQPQHF.

This clonotype was picked up many times. The chain has TRBV7-2 and TRBJ2-7; D is tentatively TRBD1 or TRBD2 (5 bases each). With 7 bases removed from V and 6 bases from J, the gap between germline ends came to 19 bases. CDR3 size: 14 residues. In germline, CDR1 is SGHTA, CDR2 FQGNSA. CDR3 loop: CASTMGTTFGEQYF. The CDR3 DNA is TGTGCCAGCACCATGGGGACCACCTTCGGCGAGCAGTACTTC.

The V and J genes are TRBV4-2 and TRBJ2-7; D is ambiguous. CDR3 length: 12 amino acids. V shed 4 bases and J shed 7 bases, with 11 bases lying between them. Per the germline V gene, CDR1 is LGHNA and CDR2 is YNFKEQ. CDR3 sequence (DNA): TGTGCCAGCAGCCGCGTAAACGGGGAGCAGTACGTC. Its protein product is CASSRVNGEQYV.

This rearrangement joins TRBV10-3 to TRBJ1-6, with D possibly being TRBD1 (5 bases). V lost 5 bases and J lost 9, with 17 bases in between. The germline V gene has CDR1 ENHRY and CDR2 SYGVKD. This CDR3 contains 15 residues. CDR3 loop: CAISPGPGPGSPLHF. The CDR3 DNA is TGTGCCATCAGTCCCGGTCCGGGGCCCGGTTCACCCCTCCACTTT.

The table lists this clonotype with a few counts. The chain links TRBV6-5 to TRBJ2-7; 11 nucleotides line up with TRBD2. This CDR3 contains 15 residues. Germline V gives CDR1 MNHEY, CDR2 SVGAGI. Losses at the gene ends were 6 bases for V and 9 bases for J; bases not matched to a gene: 13. CDR3 sequence reads: CASRQAGTSGSRQYV. CDR3 DNA sequence: TGTGCCAGCAGACAGGCCGGGACTAGCGGATCTAGGCAGTACGTC.

This clonotype was picked up a small number of times. This rearrangement joins TRBV2 to TRBJ2-5; no reliable D call. Deletions cut 4 bases from V and 5 bases from J, with 8 bases between. In germline, CDR1 is SNHLY, CDR2 FYNNEI. CDR3 length: 12 residues. This CDR3 is CASSGYRETQYF. As DNA, the CDR3 is TGTGCCAGCAGTGGGTACCGGGAGACCCAGTACTTC.

This clonotype was observed a handful of times. This sequence joins TRBV4-2 and TRBJ2-1; 7 nucleotides align to TRBD1. The CDR3 covers 13 residues. CDR1 is LGHNA and CDR2 is YNFKEQ in the germline V gene. Trimming took 4 bases from V and 13 from J; bases not matched to a gene: 10. The CDR3 coding sequence is TGTGCCAGCAGCCCCGACAGGGTTGGAACACAGTTCTTC. This sequence encodes CASSPDRVGTQFF.

This clonotype was seen at least ten times. The DNA of the CDR3 is TGTGCCAGCAGTGTGGCTAGCGGGGGTATAGATACGCAGTATTTT. It encodes CASSVASGGIDTQYF. The V and J genes are TRBV6-4 and TRBJ2-3, with 10 bases lining up with TRBD2. This CDR3 spans 15 amino acids. Looked up from germline, CDR1 is MRHNA and CDR2 is SNTAGT. The J segment lost 5 bases and the V segment lost 4 bases, leaving 6 bases of the junction unmatched.

The rearrangement uses TRBV4-1 and TRBJ1-5; TRBD1 matches at 7 bases. Germline CDR1 and CDR2: MGHRA and YSYEKL. Trimming removed 4 bases from V and 5 bases from J; junction bases left unmatched: 11. The CDR3 is 16 residues long. CDR3 sequence (DNA): TGCGCCAGCAGCCTGTTTACGGGACAGATTGATCAGCCCCAGCATTTT. Its translation is CASSLFTGQIDQPQHF.

Only a few counts were recorded for this clonotype. The chain recombines TRBV7-2 with TRBJ2-1, with D tentatively TRBD2 (6 bases). The CDR3 sequence is 16 residues long. Trimming shortened V by 3 bases and J by 0 bases, and 12 bases separated the two germline ends. Germline lookup yields CDR1 SGHTA and CDR2 FQGNSA. The CDR3 DNA follows: TGTGCCAGCAGCTTTGGCGGGGCCCGCTCCTACAATGAGCAGTTCTTC. The encoded protein is CASSFGGARSYNEQFF.

This sequence joins TRBV29-1 and TRBJ2-3; tentatively, D is TRBD1 (5 bases). The CDR3 is 13 amino acids. Germline V CDR1 and CDR2: SQVTM, ANQGSEA. V was cut by 6 bases and J by 6 bases, with 16 bases left in between. The CDR3 sequence is CSVSGPYMDTQYF. The CDR3 DNA is TGCAGCGTATCAGGGCCGTATATGGATACGCAGTATTTT.

The CDR3, as DNA: TGCAGTGCTAGCCCCGGCGGGACCTACGAGCAGTACGTC. Translating gives CSASPGGTYEQYV. This chain uses TRBV20-1 with TRBJ2-7; possible D gene TRBD2, 6 bases. The CDR3 loop spans 13 amino acids. Germline V gene sequence: CDR1 DFQATT, CDR2 SNEGSKA (reference sequence). V gave up 3 bases and J gave up 2 bases, with 11 bases separating them.